This TCR beta chain derives from a study of spatial heterogeneity in lung cancer. TCRdb called the 5' RACE reads again in MiXCR, with one record for every CDR3 protein. The table records about 70,000 distinct CDR3 sequences, about 8.2% of them present only once. Time point indicated: blood at routine non-recurrence follow-up after resection. This clonotype was recorded many times. The CDR3 sequence is 15 residues long. Germline V CDR1 and CDR2: SGHAT, FQNNGV. With V trimmed by 5 bases and J by 2 bases, 9 bases remained unmatched. Sequenced material: PBMCs, taken at follow-up. The origin of this receptor is a female donor with early-stage non-small cell lung cancer. This chain uses TRBV11-2 with TRBJ2-7, with 7 bases aligning to TRBD1. CDR3 in DNA: TGTGCCAGCAGCATTACCGGGACAGACGCCTACGAGCAGTACTTC. It codes for CASSITGTDAYEQYF. Looking up the rest from reference TRBV11-2 and TRBJ2-7 gives the full variable domain: EAGVAQSPRYKIIEKRQSVAFWCNPISGHATLYWYQQILGQGPKLLIQFQNNGVVDDSQLPKDRFSAERLKGVDSTLKIQPAKLEDSAVYLCASSITGTDAYEQYFGPGTRLTVT.